This T cell receptor (beta chain) emerged from a study of cytomegalovirus exposure and HLA in healthy donors. With 60 Vbeta and 13 Jbeta primers, the PCR was carried out. The assay was immunoSEQ multiplex PCR, and TCRdb's table has in-frame clones only and misses some. Of 200,000 to 250,000 clones detected, 82% appear once; the ten largest clones hold around 5.7%. About this clone itself: The antigen is not known.

Study results and limitations: Later work found most CMV-associated TCR beta chains apparently HLA-restricted. Previously analyzed data showed that most TCR beta V segments were productive at a frequency of about 87% or about 30%.

This CDR3 comprises 15 residues. CDR1 and CDR2 from the germline V gene are MNHEY and SMNVEV (reference sequence). J gave up 5 bases and V 7 bases, and 9 bases lay outside the gene matches. The chain carries TRBV27 and TRBJ2-3; 10 nucleotides match TRBD2. Specimen: PBMCs. The receptor's source is a woman in her 40s in good health and CMV-seropositive. The CDR3 spells CASTPSGSEKDTQYF. CDR3 in DNA: TGTGCCAGCACCCCTAGCGGGAGTGAGAAAGATACGCAGTATTTT.